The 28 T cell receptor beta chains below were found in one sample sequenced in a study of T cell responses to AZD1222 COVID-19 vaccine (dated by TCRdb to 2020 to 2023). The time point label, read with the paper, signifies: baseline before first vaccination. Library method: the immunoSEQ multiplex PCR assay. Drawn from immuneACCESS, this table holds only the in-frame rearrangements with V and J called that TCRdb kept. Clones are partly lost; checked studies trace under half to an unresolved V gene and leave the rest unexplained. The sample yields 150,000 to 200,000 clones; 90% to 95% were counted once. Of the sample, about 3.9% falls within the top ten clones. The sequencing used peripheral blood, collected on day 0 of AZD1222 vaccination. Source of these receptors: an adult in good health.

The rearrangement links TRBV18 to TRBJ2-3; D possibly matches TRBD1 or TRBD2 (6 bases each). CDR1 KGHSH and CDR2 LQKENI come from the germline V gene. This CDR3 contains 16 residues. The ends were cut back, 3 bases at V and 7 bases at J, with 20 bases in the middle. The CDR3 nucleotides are TGTGCCAGCTCACCTAACATCATCTCGGGGGCCTATACGCAGTATTTT. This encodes CASSPNIISGAYTQYF.

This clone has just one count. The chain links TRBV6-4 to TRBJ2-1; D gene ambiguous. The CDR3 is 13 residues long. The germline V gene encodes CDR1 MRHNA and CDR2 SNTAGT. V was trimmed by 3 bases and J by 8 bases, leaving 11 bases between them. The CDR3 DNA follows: TGTGCCAGCAGTGAGGTCCTCTCTGATGAGCAGTTCTTC. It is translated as CASSEVLSDEQFF.

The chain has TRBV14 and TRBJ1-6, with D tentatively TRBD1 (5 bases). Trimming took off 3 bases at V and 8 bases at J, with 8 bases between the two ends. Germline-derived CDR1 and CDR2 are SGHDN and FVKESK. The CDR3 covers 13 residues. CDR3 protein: CASSHWGDSPLHF. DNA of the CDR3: TGTGCCAGCAGCCATTGGGGGGATTCACCCCTCCACTTT.

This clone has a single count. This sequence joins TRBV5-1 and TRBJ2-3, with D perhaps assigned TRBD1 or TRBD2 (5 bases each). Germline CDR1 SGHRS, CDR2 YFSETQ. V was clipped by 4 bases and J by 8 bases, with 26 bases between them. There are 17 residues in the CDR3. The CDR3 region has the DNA TGCGCCAGCAGCAACCGGGACGTTGGAGACGTGGTGGTTACGCAGTATTTT. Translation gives CASSNRDVGDVVVTQYF.

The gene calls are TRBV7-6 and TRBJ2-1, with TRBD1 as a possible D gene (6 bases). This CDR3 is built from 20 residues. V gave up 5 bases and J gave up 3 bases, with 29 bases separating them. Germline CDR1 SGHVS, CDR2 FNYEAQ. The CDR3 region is CASSASERVRLATGYNEQFF. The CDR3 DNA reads TGTGCCAGCAGCGCGTCGGAAAGGGTACGCCTGGCGACAGGCTACAATGAGCAGTTCTTC.

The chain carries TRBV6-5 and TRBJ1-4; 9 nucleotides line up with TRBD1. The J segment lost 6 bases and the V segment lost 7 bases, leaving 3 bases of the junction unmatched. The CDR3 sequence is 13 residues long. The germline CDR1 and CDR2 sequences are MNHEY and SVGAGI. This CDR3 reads CASTRQGDEKLFF. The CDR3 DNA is TGTGCCAGCACCAGACAGGGGGATGAAAAACTGTTTTTT.

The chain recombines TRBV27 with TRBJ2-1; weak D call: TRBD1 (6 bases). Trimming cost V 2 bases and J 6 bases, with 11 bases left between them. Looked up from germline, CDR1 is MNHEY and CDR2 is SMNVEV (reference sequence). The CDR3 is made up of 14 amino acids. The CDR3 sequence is CASSLHRQANEQFF. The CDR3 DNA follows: TGTGCCAGCAGTTTACACCGACAGGCCAATGAGCAGTTCTTC.

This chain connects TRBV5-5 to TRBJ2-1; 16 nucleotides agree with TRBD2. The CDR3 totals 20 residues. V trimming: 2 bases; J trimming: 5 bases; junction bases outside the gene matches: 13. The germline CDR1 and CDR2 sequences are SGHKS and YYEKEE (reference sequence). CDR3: CASSFSIHGTSGRVDNEQFF. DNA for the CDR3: TGTGCCAGCAGCTTCTCCATCCACGGGACTAGCGGGAGGGTCGACAATGAGCAGTTCTTC.

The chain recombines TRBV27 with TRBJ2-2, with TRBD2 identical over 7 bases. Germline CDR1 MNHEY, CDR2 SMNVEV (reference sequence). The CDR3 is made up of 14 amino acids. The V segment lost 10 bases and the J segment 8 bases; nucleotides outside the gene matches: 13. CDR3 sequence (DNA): TGTGCCAAAGGGGAGGGGATCCCAAGGGGGGAGCTGTTTTTT. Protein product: CAKGEGIPRGELFF.

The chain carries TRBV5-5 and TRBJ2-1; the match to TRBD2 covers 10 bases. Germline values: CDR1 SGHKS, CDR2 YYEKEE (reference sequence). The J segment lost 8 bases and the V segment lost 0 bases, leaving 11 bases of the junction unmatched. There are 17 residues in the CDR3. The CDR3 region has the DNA TGTGCCAGCAGCTTGGAGGGGGCTAGCGGGAGACGCCATGAGCAGTTCTTC. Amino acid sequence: CASSLEGASGRRHEQFF. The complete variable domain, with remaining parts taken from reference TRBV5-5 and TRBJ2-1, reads DAGVTQSPTHLIKTRGQQVTLRCSPISGHKSVSWYQQVLGQGPQFIFQYYEKEERGRGNFPDRFSARQFPNYSSELNVNALLLGDSALYLCASSLEGASGRRHEQFFGPGTRLTVL.

CDR3 nucleotides: TGTGCCAGCAGTCGCCGACTAGCGGACACCGGGGGTACGCAGTATTTT. Amino acid sequence: CASSRRLADTGGTQYF. This rearrangement joins TRBV6-2 or TRBV6-3 to TRBJ2-3, with TRBD2 identical over 9 bases. V was pared by 5 bases and J by 8 bases, with 14 bases of the junction left unmatched. The CDR3 covers 16 residues. CDR1 is MNHEY and CDR2 is SVGEGT in the germline V gene.

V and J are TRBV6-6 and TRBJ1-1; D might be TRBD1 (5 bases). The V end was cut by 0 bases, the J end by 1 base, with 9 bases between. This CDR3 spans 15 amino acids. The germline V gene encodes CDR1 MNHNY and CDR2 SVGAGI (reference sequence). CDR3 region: CASSYSGQKNTEAFF. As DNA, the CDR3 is TGTGCCAGCAGTTACTCCGGACAAAAGAACACTGAAGCTTTCTTT.

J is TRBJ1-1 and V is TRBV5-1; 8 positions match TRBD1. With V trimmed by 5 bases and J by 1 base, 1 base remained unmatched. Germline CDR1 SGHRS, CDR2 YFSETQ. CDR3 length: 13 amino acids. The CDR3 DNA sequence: TGCGCCAGCAGGGGACAGGAGAACACTGAAGCTTTCTTT. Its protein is CASRGQENTEAFF.

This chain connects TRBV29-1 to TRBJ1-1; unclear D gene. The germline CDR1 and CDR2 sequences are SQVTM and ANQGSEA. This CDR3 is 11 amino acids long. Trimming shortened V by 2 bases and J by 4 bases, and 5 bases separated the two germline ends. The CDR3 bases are TGCAGCGTTGAATCGCGCACTGAAGCTTTCTTT. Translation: CSVESRTEAFF.

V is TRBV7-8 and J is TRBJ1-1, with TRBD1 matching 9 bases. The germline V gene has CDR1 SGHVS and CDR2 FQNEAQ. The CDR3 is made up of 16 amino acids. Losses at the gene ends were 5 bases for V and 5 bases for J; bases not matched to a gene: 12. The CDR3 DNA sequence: TGTGCCAGCAGCCCCTGGGACAGGGAGAAACGTACTGAAGCTTTCTTT. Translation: CASSPWDREKRTEAFF.

The CDR3 DNA is TGCAGTGGCCAGGGGGCTGAAAAACTGTTTTTT. It yields the protein CSGQGAEKLFF. V and J are TRBV20-1 and TRBJ1-4, with 8 bases fitting TRBD1. Germline V CDR1 and CDR2: DFQATT, SNEGSKA (reference sequence). CDR3 size: 11 residues. V lost 7 bases, J lost 7 bases, and 2 bases stayed unmatched.

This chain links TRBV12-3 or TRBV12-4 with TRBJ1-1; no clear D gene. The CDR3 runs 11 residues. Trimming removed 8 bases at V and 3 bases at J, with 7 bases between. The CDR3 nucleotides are TGTGCCAGCTTAAAGTACACTGAAGCTTTCTTT. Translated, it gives CASLKYTEAFF.

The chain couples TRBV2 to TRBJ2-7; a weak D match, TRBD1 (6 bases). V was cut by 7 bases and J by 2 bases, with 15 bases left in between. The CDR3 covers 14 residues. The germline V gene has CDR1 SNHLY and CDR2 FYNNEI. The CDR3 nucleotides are TGTGCCAGCATGGGGGCGACTGCTACCTACGAGCAGTACTTC. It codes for CASMGATATYEQYF.

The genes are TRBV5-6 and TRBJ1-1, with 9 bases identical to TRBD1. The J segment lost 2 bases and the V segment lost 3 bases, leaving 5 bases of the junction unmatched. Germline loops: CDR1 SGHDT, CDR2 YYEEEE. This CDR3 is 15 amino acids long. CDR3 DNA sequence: TGTGCCAGCAGCTGGGGACAGGGATCTAACACTGAAGCTTTCTTT. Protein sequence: CASSWGQGSNTEAFF.

CDR3 bases: TGTGCCAGCAGGGGGGATACCGGCAATCAGCCCCAGCATTTT. This translates into CASRGDTGNQPQHF. V is TRBV7-9 and J is TRBJ1-5, with D maybe TRBD1 (5 bases). The CDR3 is 14 amino acids. The germline CDR1 and CDR2 sequences are SEHNR and FQNEAQ (reference sequence). Trimming removed 6 bases at V and 2 bases at J, with 11 bases between.

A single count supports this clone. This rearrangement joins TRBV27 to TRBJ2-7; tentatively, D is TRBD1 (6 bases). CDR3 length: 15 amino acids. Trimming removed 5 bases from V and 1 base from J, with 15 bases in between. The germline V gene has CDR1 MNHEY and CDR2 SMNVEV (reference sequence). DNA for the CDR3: TGTGCCAGCAGTCTCGACTCAGGGACATCCTACGAGCAGTACTTC. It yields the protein CASSLDSGTSYEQYF.

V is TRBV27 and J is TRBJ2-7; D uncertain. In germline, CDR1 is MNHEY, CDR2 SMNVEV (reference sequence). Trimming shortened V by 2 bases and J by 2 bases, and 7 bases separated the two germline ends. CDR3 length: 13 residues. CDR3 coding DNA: TGTGCCAGCAGTTTAGCCTTCACCTACGAGCAGTACTTC. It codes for CASSLAFTYEQYF.

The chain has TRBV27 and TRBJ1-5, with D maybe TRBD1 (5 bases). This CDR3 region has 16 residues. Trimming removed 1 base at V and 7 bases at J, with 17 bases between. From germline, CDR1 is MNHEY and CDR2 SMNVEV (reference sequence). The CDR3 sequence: CASSLYGRWTRQPQHF. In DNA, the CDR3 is TGTGCCAGCAGTTTATATGGCAGGTGGACAAGACAGCCCCAGCATTTT.

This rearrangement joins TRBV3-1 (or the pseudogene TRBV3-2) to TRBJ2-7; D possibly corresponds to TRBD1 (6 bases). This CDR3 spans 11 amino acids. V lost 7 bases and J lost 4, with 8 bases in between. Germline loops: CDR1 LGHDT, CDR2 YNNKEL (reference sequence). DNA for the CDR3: TGTGCCAGCATGAGGGGGTACGAGCAGTACTTC. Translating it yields CASMRGYEQYF.

The CDR3 region has the DNA TGTGCCAGCAGCCCAAACCTAGACAGGCCTTATGGCTACACCTTC. Residues: CASSPNLDRPYGYTF. This sequence joins TRBV28 and TRBJ1-2, with TRBD1 as a possible D gene (6 bases). The CDR3 is made up of 15 amino acids. Germline-derived CDR1 and CDR2 are MDHEN and SYDVKM. Trimming stripped 6 bases from V and 5 bases from J, with 19 bases between.

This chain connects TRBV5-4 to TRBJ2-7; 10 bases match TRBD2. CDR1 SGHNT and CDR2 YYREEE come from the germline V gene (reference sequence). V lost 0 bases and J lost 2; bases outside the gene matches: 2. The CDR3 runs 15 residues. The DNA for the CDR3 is TGTGCCAGCAGCTTGGGTCTAGCGGGAGCCTACGAGCAGTACTTC. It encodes CASSLGLAGAYEQYF.

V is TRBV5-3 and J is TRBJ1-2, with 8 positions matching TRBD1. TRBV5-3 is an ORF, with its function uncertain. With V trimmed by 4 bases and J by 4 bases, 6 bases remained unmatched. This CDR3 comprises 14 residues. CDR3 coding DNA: TGTGCCAGAAGCCCAGGACAGGGCGGCTATGGCTACACCTTC. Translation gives CARSPGQGGYGYTF.

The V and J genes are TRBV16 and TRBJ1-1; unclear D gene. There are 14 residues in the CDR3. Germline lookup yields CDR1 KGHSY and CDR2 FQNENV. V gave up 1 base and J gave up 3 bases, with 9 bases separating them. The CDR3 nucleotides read TGTGCCAGCAGCCAATATTCGTTGGACACTGAAGCTTTCTTT. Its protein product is CASSQYSLDTEAFF.